This T cell receptor (beta chain) stems from a study of shared clonotypes between healthy human individuals (dated by TCRdb to 2018 to 2021). Notes on the research overall: The cohort included three men and two women between 18 and 49 years of age. For each donor, CD4 naive and CD4 memory were each given three plates, CD8 naive was given two plates, and CD8 memory was given one plate. Leukapheresis yielded between about 0.85 and 10 billion PBMCs per donor. To estimate repertoire size and how much clonotype sharing occurs between individuals, the study deeply sequenced the blood TCR repertoires of five healthy adults. To increase sequencing depth and limit assay-specific biases, different laboratories used diverse techniques to prepare libraries and sequence TCR repertoires. Study-wide conclusions, independent of this receptor: Only blood was sampled, and tissue TCR repertoires likely differ from those in blood. The genetic and exposure-history diversity represented was limited by the small number of donors. When several donors were compared, the shared fraction of clonotypes was roughly 5% for naive CD4, about 4% for naive CD8, roughly 2.3% for memory CD4, and 0.4% for memory CD8. Incomplete sequencing was indicated by rarefaction of sorted-subset datasets, despite the large sequencing depth. Pairwise subsampling led to the expectation that sequencing depth would affect the degree of clonotype sharing among donors. Larger estimated clonotype richness was generally found for naive subsets than for memory subsets. Compared with non-shared clonotypes, the clonotypes found in all four sorted-subset donors had higher generation probabilities.

Donors were healthy HIV-negative adults with no recently reported acute infections or vaccinations. Only Caucasian adults living in Nashville, Tennessee, USA were represented among the donors. CD4+ T cells were enriched by magnetic negative selection; naive cells were then positively selected on CD45RA, and the negative fraction formed the memory subset. After blood collection by leukapheresis, PBMCs were isolated using Ficoll-Histopaque density gradient centrifugation and then cryopreserved in the vapor phase of liquid nitrogen. Purity and quantity of every magnetically sorted T cell population were checked by analytical flow cytometry. Genomic DNA was isolated from every sorted fraction and measured by UV absorbance on a Nanodrop 2000c. V and J are truncated by 6 bases and 3 bases respectively, leaving an intervening sequence of 12 bases. From its cysteine to its phenylalanine, the CDR3 spans 13 amino acids. The kept DNA is CDR3 alone, 39 bases in frame from the first base. CDR1 and CDR2, looked up from the germline V gene, are SGHRS and YFSETQ.

As for this clone: Its specific antigen is unknown. No clone much larger than this one lies a single base away; base qualities are absent.

Using the deep immunoSEQ assay, multiplex PCR amplified TCR CDR3 regions from genomic DNA. Extracted genomic DNA from each cell subset was distributed evenly across all wells of several immunoSEQ 96-well plates, and each plate was treated as a replicate. For sorted subsets, each replicate PCR was loaded with approximately 190 ng genomic DNA, equivalent to some 31,000 T cell genomes. Purified libraries were measured with a Qubit 3.0 fluorometer, size-checked on a Bioanalyzer 2100, and measured again with the KAPA Library Quantification kit. Each immunoSEQ 96-well plate was sequenced on its own single-read 150-cycle Illumina NextSeq 550 flow cell. As for how the authors treated the data: Because the immunoSEQ output included only junctional sequences and no quality scores, the filtering could not be the same as the filtering used for full-length reads. To assign V/J genes and CDR3, sequences were annotated using PyIR, a Python wrapper for IgBLAST v1.9, with IMGT germline references. Reads were removed for weak V/J assignments (E-value above 1e-6), missing CDR3, stop codons, out-of-frame junctions, or ambiguous translated residues. V3J clonotypes were defined as sequences sharing the same inferred V gene, J gene, and CDR3 amino acid sequence. Percentage overlap between repertoires was computed as shared unique clonotypes divided by the size of the smaller repertoire. Richness of each repertoire was evaluated using RTK rarefaction, the Chao1 estimator, and Recon v2.1 estimates of unobserved clonotypes. Generation probabilities were computed with OLGA for all TCRbeta clonotypes obtained by the gDNA method from a handful of donors. This is the immuneACCESS table as TCRdb keeps it, with only in-frame sequences that have V and J called. A part of the clones is gone; compared with another copy, unresolved V genes explain less than half, and the rest is unexplained. For V, J and clone size, that table is used; D and trimming come from the DNA. The sample table lists about 180,000 clones, 85% to 95% of them with a count of one. Together, the top ten hold around 0.067% of the sample.

This sequence uses TRBV5-1 and TRBJ1-1, with no reliable assignment of the D segment. The sample taken for sequencing was naive CD4+ T cells sorted from blood. The cell subset or site label on this specimen signifies: CD45RA+ positively selected. The clonotype originates from a woman under 40 in good health. The DNA sequence follows: TGCGCCAGCACCGGCCCCGGGGACACTGAAGCTTTCTTT. It codes for CASTGPGDTEAFF.